Listed here are 19 T cell receptor beta chains from one sample, sequenced in a study of cytomegalovirus exposure and HLA in healthy donors. Researchers ran the PCR with 60 Vbeta and 13 Jbeta primers. Profiling relied on immunoSEQ multiplex PCR, and the TCRdb table lists in-frame clones only, not all of them. This repertoire shows 100,000 or so clones, roughly 82% found once; its top ten account for around 1.2%. Sequenced sample: PBMCs. The source is a woman under 30 in good health and CMV-seronegative.

V usage is TRBV19 and J usage is TRBJ2-5, with TRBD2 matching 7 bases. Germline loops: CDR1 LNHDA, CDR2 SQIVND (reference sequence). Unmatched junction bases numbered 4, after V lost 5 bases and J lost 7 bases. The CDR3 has 12 residues. CDR3 nucleotide sequence: TGTGCCAGTAGTCCCCAGCGGGGGACCCAGTACTTC. This encodes CASSPQRGTQYF.

The V call is TRBV2, the J call TRBJ2-7, with D maybe TRBD1 (6 bases). The CDR3 is 17 amino acids. V was shortened by 7 bases and J by 3 bases, with 25 bases between the two germline ends. CDR1 is SNHLY and CDR2 is FYNNEI in the germline V gene. CDR3 amino acids: CASTIHPGAQGYYEQYF. As DNA, the CDR3 is TGTGCCAGCACCATCCACCCCGGGGCCCAGGGGTACTACGAGCAGTACTTC.

This clone turned up a few times. This chain joins TRBV6-4 and TRBJ2-3, with 11 bases aligning to TRBD1. V was pared by 6 bases and J by 4 bases, with 6 bases of the junction left unmatched. This CDR3 is 15 amino acids long. Germline CDR1 reads MRHNA; CDR2 reads SNTAGT. The CDR3 DNA is TGTGCCAGCAGCGAGGGACAGGGGGGCGCAGATACGCAGTATTTT. This encodes CASSEGQGGADTQYF.

The chain carries TRBV27 and TRBJ1-5; 8 bases are shared with TRBD1. The CDR3 runs 15 residues. The trim removed 2 bases at V and 1 base at J, leaving 1 base unmatched. Germline CDR1 MNHEY, CDR2 SMNVEV (reference sequence). The CDR3 reads CASSLRTGSNQPQHF. DNA of the CDR3: TGTGCCAGCAGTTTAAGGACAGGGAGCAATCAGCCCCAGCATTTT.

The chain has TRBV18 and TRBJ2-7, with a possible D match to TRBD2 (6 bases). The CDR3 has 13 residues. V dropped 1 base and J dropped 3 bases, with 7 bases sitting between them. Germline V gives CDR1 KGHSH, CDR2 LQKENI. Written as DNA, the CDR3 is TGTGCCAGCTCACCACGGGGGGACTACGAGCAGTACTTC. Translating gives CASSPRGDYEQYF. The whole variable domain, filled in from reference TRBV18 and TRBJ2-7, reads NAGVMQNPRHLVRRRGQEARLRCSPMKGHSHVYWYRQLPEEGLKFMVYLQKENIIDESGMPKERFSAEFPKEGPSILRIQQVVRGDSAAYFCASSPRGDYEQYFGPGTRLTVT.

V gene TRBV29-1 combines with J gene TRBJ2-7; TRBD1 might be the D (6 bases). The germline gives CDR1 SQVTM, CDR2 ANQGSEA. The CDR3 extends over 14 amino acids. Trimming stripped 6 bases from V and 1 base from J, with 16 bases between. CDR3 protein: CSVVTPQGSYEQYF. Here the CDR3 DNA reads TGCAGCGTCGTGACCCCCCAGGGGTCCTACGAGCAGTACTTC.

V is TRBV5-3 and J is TRBJ2-7; the D is unclear. TRBV5-3 qualifies as an ORF whose function is uncertain. Between the trimmed V and J ends, which lost 6 bases and 9 bases, there was a span of 4 bases. The CDR3 loop spans 8 amino acids. The CDR3 DNA reads TGTGCCAGAATCGGGCAGTACTTC. This encodes CARIGQYF.

The chain employs TRBV7-2 and TRBJ2-1, with D possibly TRBD2 on 5 matching bases. Trimming pared 5 bases from V and 6 bases from J, leaving 11 bases between. The germline gives CDR1 SGHTA, CDR2 FQGNSA. The CDR3 is 13 residues long. CDR3 region: CASSVGILNEQFF. The CDR3 DNA reads as TGTGCCAGCAGCGTCGGGATTCTCAATGAGCAGTTCTTC.

The rearrangement links TRBV6-5 to TRBJ1-3, with D unresolved. Trimming pared 10 bases from V and 4 bases from J, leaving 14 bases between. CDR3 size: 13 residues. Germline CDR1 reads MNHEY; CDR2 reads SVGAGI. The CDR3 sequence is CATSGRYGNTIYF. Here the CDR3 DNA reads TGTGCCACCTCTGGGAGGTACGGAAACACCATATATTTT.

The chain links TRBV7-2 to TRBJ2-7; 8 nucleotides agree with TRBD1. Per germline, CDR1 SGHTA and CDR2 FQGNSA. The junction had 12 bases not matched to a gene; V was cut back by 5 bases and J by 6 bases. There are 15 residues in the CDR3. The CDR3 DNA reads TGTGCCAGCAGCCAGCCAAGGACAGGGCTAGGCGAGCAGTACTTC. This translates into CASSQPRTGLGEQYF. Full variable domain (outside the CDR3, taken from reference TRBV7-2 and TRBJ2-7): GAGVSQSPSNKVTEKGKDVELRCDPISGHTALYWYRQSLGQGLEFLIYFQGNSAPDKSGLPSDRFSAERTGGSVSTLTIQRTQQEDSAVYLCASSQPRTGLGEQYFGPGTRLTVT.

V and J are TRBV19 and TRBJ1-6; D is unclear. Germline V gene data show CDR1 as LNHDA and CDR2 as SQIVND (reference sequence). V was clipped by 4 bases and J by 10 bases, with 14 bases between them. The CDR3 has 14 amino acids. CDR3 amino acids: CASSNLQVQSPLHF. The CDR3 DNA follows: TGTGCCAGTAGTAATCTCCAGGTTCAGTCACCCCTCCACTTT.

Turning to this clone: The junction shows a germline mismatch at one end, possibly a read error. The chain is built from TRBV19 and TRBJ1-3; D remains unclear. From germline, CDR1 is LNHDA and CDR2 SQIVND (reference sequence). The CDR3 has 16 residues. CDR3 region: CASSIYAVNSGTTIYF. In nucleotides, the CDR3 is TGTGCCAGTAGTATATACGCGGTTAACTCTGGAACCACCATATATTTT.

The sample holds one count of this clone. The rearrangement uses TRBV7-2 and TRBJ2-5; a possible D gene is TRBD2 (5 bases). V shed 3 bases and J shed 5 bases, with 7 bases lying between them. This CDR3 is 12 amino acids long. CDR1 and CDR2 from the germline V gene are SGHTA and FQGNSA. CDR3 residues: CASSFEGETQYF. The DNA of the CDR3 is TGTGCCAGCAGCTTCGAGGGCGAGACCCAGTACTTC.

The chain uses TRBV9 and TRBJ2-7, with 7 bases aligning to TRBD1. There are 14 residues in the CDR3. J gave up 2 bases and V 3 bases, and 5 bases lay outside the gene matches. Germline loops: CDR1 SGDLS, CDR2 YYNGEE. The CDR3: CASSATGKTYEQYF. CDR3 in DNA: TGTGCCAGCAGCGCGACAGGGAAAACCTACGAGCAGTACTTC. Variable domain in full (rest from reference TRBV9 and TRBJ2-7): DSGVTQTPKHLITATGQRVTLRCSPRSGDLSVYWYQQSLDQGLQFLIQYYNGEERAKGNILERFSAQQFPDLHSELNLSSLELGDSALYFCASSATGKTYEQYFGPGTRLTVT.

The V and J genes are TRBV13 and TRBJ2-3; the match to TRBD2 covers 14 bases. The CDR3 length is 18 residues. Germline CDR1 PRHDT, CDR2 FYEKMQ (reference sequence). Germline trimming cut 5 bases from V and 2 bases from J; bases unmatched to any gene: 9. This CDR3 is CASSGTSGSNPYTDTQYF. CDR3 nucleotide sequence: TGTGCCAGCAGCGGGACTAGCGGGAGTAACCCCTACACAGATACGCAGTATTTT.

This clone was seen just once. The chain joins TRBV19 to TRBJ2-3; D remains unclear. Trimming left V 3 bases short and J 2 bases short, with 9 bases between. CDR3 size: 14 residues. Germline CDR1 LNHDA, CDR2 SQIVND (reference sequence). The chain's CDR3 is CASSIFQNTDTQYF. Here the CDR3 DNA reads TGTGCCAGTAGTATCTTTCAGAACACAGATACGCAGTATTTT.

This chain links TRBV7-2 with TRBJ2-7; D is perhaps TRBD2 (6 bases). The CDR3 runs 14 residues. Looked up from germline, CDR1 is SGHTA and CDR2 is FQGNSA. V was pared by 5 bases and J by 3 bases, with 14 bases between. The CDR3 DNA reads TGTGCCAGCAGCCCTTCGACGGGGGTCTACGAGCAGTACTTC. It translates to CASSPSTGVYEQYF.

V gene TRBV6-5 combines with J gene TRBJ2-7; 8 bases fit TRBD2. V lost 5 bases and J lost 2; bases outside the gene matches: 5. This CDR3 region has 14 residues. In germline, CDR1 is MNHEY, CDR2 SVGAGI. For the CDR3, the DNA is TGTGCCAGCAGTAAACGGGAGGGGCCCTACGAGCAGTACTTC. The encoded protein is CASSKREGPYEQYF.

The V and J genes are TRBV2 and TRBJ2-4, with a tentative D call TRBD2 (7 bases). Germline V gives CDR1 SNHLY, CDR2 FYNNEI. With 3 bases removed from V and 7 bases from J, the gap between germline ends came to 16 bases. This CDR3 has 15 residues. CDR3 in amino acids: CASSERMRGLNIQYF. The DNA for the CDR3 is TGTGCCAGCAGTGAGAGGATGCGGGGGCTGAACATTCAGTACTTC.